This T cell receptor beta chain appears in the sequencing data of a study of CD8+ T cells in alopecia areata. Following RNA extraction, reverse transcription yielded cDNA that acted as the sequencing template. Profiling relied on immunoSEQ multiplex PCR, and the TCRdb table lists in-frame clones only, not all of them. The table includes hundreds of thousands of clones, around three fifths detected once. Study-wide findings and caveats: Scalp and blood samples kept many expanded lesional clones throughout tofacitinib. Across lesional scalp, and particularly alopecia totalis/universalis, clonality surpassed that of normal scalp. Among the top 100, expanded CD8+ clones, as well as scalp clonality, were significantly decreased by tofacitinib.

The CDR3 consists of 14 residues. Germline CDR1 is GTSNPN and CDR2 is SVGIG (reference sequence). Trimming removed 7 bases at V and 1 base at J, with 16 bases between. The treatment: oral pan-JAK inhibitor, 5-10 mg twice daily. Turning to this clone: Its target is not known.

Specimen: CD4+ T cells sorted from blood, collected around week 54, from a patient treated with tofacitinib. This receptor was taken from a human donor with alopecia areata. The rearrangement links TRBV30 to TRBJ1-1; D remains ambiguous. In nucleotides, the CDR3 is TGTGCCTCTACAACCCGGGCTGCGAACACTGAAGCTTTCTTT. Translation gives CASTTRAANTEAFF.